This T cell receptor beta chain came from a study of a mutant IDH1 vaccine in newly diagnosed glioma. Method: immunoSEQ multiplex PCR; TCRdb's copy keeps in-frame clones and lacks some. In the table there are about 92,000 clones, 80% of which are singletons. Time point noted: baseline, week 1 (first vaccination visit). Treatment meaning: pre-vaccination baseline after standard-of-care therapy. The V gene's germline CDR1 is SEHNR and CDR2 FQNEAQ (reference sequence). The CDR3 has 15 residues. Trimming at V came to 1 base and at J to 3 bases, leaving 4 bases not matched to a gene. The origin of this receptor is a man in his forties with glioma. This sample comprised PBMCs, obtained from a glioma patient treated with radiotherapy, temozolomide or both. The chain couples TRBV7-9 to TRBJ2-7, with TRBD2 identical over 9 bases. CDR3 DNA: TGTGCCAGCAGCTTAGATTTAGCGGGAGACTACGAGCAGTACTTC. Its translation: CASSLDLAGDYEQYF.